The 9 T cell receptor beta chains reported below all come from one sample, sequenced in a study of CD8 T cells in Susac syndrome. Random hexamers were used to reverse transcribe about 0.5 to 1 ug of RNA. TCRdb fed the immunoSEQ multiplex PCR reads into MiXCR, producing one record per CDR3 protein. The repertoire holds around 130,000 distinct CDR3 sequences, around 94% seen once, with about 0.098% in the top ten. Sequenced: CD4+ T cells from PBMCs. All receptors come from a human donor in good health.

CDR3 DNA: TGTGCCAGCAGCTTAGGGCGCAATGAGCAGTTCTTC. Amino acid sequence: CASSLGRNEQFF. V usage is TRBV7-8 and J usage is TRBJ2-1; no definite D call. CDR3 length equals 12 residues. Germline lookup yields CDR1 SGHVS and CDR2 FQNEAQ. V was trimmed by 1 base and J by 6 bases, leaving 4 bases between them.

In this sample, this clonotype turned up a few times. The CDR3 sequence is CSFGGQPYEQYF. Written as DNA, the CDR3 is TGCAGCTTTGGGGGCCAGCCTTACGAGCAGTACTTC. The chain links TRBV29-1 to TRBJ2-7; tentative D call: TRBD1 (6 bases). This CDR3 has 12 residues. Trimming took 8 bases from V and 4 from J, leaving 15 bases between them. Germline CDR1 reads SQVTM; CDR2 reads ANQGSEA.

The V call is TRBV24-1, the J call TRBJ1-2, with D unresolved. The CDR3 is made up of 14 amino acids. Between the trimmed V and J ends, which lost 1 base and 6 bases, there was a span of 11 bases. CDR1 is KGHDR and CDR2 is SFDVKD in the germline V gene. CDR3 amino acids: CATSDFGRQDGYTF. The CDR3 nucleotides are TGTGCCACCAGTGATTTCGGACGCCAGGATGGCTACACCTTC.

This clonotype was counted once. The chain has TRBV19 and TRBJ2-3; 7 bases align to TRBD1. V gave up 5 bases and J gave up 2 bases; unmatched junction bases: 7. The germline gives CDR1 LNHDA, CDR2 SQIVND (reference sequence). CDR3 length: 15 amino acids. The CDR3 DNA reads TGTGCCAGTAGTCGGGACAGCCGTGCCACAGATACGCAGTATTTT. The encoded protein is CASSRDSRATDTQYF. Full variable domain (rest looked up from reference TRBV19 and TRBJ2-3): DGGITQSPKYLFRKEGQNVTLSCEQNLNHDAMYWYRQDPGQGLRLIYYSQIVNDFQKGDIAEGYSVSREKKESFPLTVTSAQKNPTAFYLCASSRDSRATDTQYFGPGTRLTVL.

V is TRBV12-3 or TRBV12-4 and J is TRBJ1-2; tentative D call: TRBD1 (5 bases). Trimming cost V 7 bases and J 5 bases, with 17 bases left between them. This CDR3 comprises 14 residues. The DNA of the CDR3 is TGTGCCAGCACCCTCGGGGACGGACCATATGGCTACACCTTC. This sequence encodes CASTLGDGPYGYTF.

The J gene is TRBJ2-5, the V gene TRBV19, with 8 positions matching TRBD2. Germline CDR1 is LNHDA and CDR2 is SQIVND (reference sequence). There are 14 residues in the CDR3. The junction had 7 bases not matched to a gene; V was cut back by 6 bases and J by 4 bases. CDR3 amino acids: CASSTGGPGETQYF. In DNA form, the CDR3 reads TGTGCCAGTAGCACGGGAGGGCCGGGAGAGACCCAGTACTTC.

This clonotype was seen just once. The gene calls are TRBV29-1 and TRBJ2-7; D is unclear. Looked up from germline, CDR1 is SQVTM and CDR2 is ANQGSEA. V lost 3 bases and J lost 5, with 5 bases in between. This CDR3 comprises 10 residues. CDR3 in amino acids: CSVDQDEQYF. For the CDR3, the DNA is TGCAGCGTTGATCAGGACGAGCAGTACTTC.

The chain has TRBV10-3 and TRBJ1-5; D call uncertain. V gave up 6 bases and J gave up 4 bases, with 10 bases separating them. This CDR3 comprises 13 residues. Germline V gene lookup returns CDR1 ENHRY and CDR2 SYGVKD. Here the CDR3 reads CAISRESNQPQHF. For the CDR3, the DNA is TGTGCCATCAGCCGGGAGAGTAATCAGCCCCAGCATTTT.

This chain connects TRBV7-9 to TRBJ2-5; the D gene is possibly TRBD1 (7 bases). The germline V and J ends were trimmed by 5 bases and 1 base, with 20 bases remaining between them. CDR1 and CDR2 (germline): SEHNR, FQNEAQ (reference sequence). CDR3 length equals 17 residues. DNA of the CDR3: TGTGCCAGCAGCCCCCACCCCAGGGGGGAAAGCCAAGAGACCCAGTACTTC. This encodes CASSPHPRGESQETQYF.